A selection of T cell receptor beta chains follows, all from one sample in a study of blood T cell repertoires in COVID-19. The method was immunoSEQ multiplex PCR; TCRdb's version includes in-frame clones alone and lacks a portion of them. The table shows about 230,000 clones, with 65% to 90% occurring only once. Sequenced: peripheral blood. Receptor source: a woman in her fifties or sixties with acute or convalescent COVID-19. CDR3s include the opening cysteine and the closing phenylalanine or tryptophan. D genes are given only for firm matches.

18	TRBD1	TRBV19	TRBJ2-6	CASSGGQGLFSGANVLTF
14	NA	TRBV6-5	TRBJ2-1	CASSWGGSYNEQFF
17	TRBD1	TRBV7-8	TRBJ2-1	CASSSSPGQGANNEQFF
15	TRBD2	TRBV19	TRBJ2-1	CASSILLAGDNEQFF
15	NA	TRBV30	TRBJ2-5	CAWGGFAGTPETQYF
14	TRBD1	TRBV9	TRBJ1-1	CASSQGAVNTEAFF
15	NA	TRBV11-2	TRBJ2-7	CASSPLRDNLKRQYF
15	NA	TRBV7-2	TRBJ2-3	CASSSAGFITDTQYF
15	TRBD1	TRBV6-4	TRBJ1-6	CASSDSWTGNSPLHF
15	TRBD1	TRBV4-1	TRBJ2-5	CASSQGRGIQETQYF
16	TRBD1	TRBV5-5	TRBJ1-4	CASSEYRGSTNEKLFF